The text below deals with one TCR beta chain. In this sample, this clone turned up a few times. Its antigen specificity is not known. No much larger clonotype is one base removed from it; base qualities were not supplied. CDR1 and CDR2 are drawn from the germline V gene: SGDLS, YYNGEE. V and J are trimmed by 6 bases and 5 bases, and the gene matches miss 2 bases of the junction. The CDR3 spans 15 residues, from the cysteine through the phenylalanine. The only DNA kept is the CDR3, 45 bases in frame from the first base. The entire amount of isolated RNA was reverse transcribed using the High Capacity cDNA Reverse Transcription Kit, so the sequenced TCRB transcripts were expressed ones. Deep immunoSEQ sequencing was performed on naive, central memory and regulatory T cell samples, with an average of around 3.5 million total reads per sample. After sorted cells were lysed in RLT buffer, RNA was extracted with DNase-treated RNeasy Micro or Mini kits, with the choice depending on cell number. Each cell subset was processed separately to prevent cross-contamination, with patient and healthy donor samples processed together. TCRB sequences were amplified from cDNA with the immunoSEQ multiplex PCR, producing 87-bp fragments spanning the CDR3 region. Amplicons were sequenced on the Illumina HiSeq platform. The study's own analysis went as follows. PCR bias was computationally corrected using synthetic template baselines, reads within Hamming distance 2 were collapsed, and singletons that could not be merged were discarded. Reads were aligned against IMGT to assign V, D and J genes, CDR3 length and insertions or deletions at six rearrangement sites. Within each subset, clonotype counts were normalized to sorted cell number, and only after that were true diversity and Gini coefficients computed with the tcR R package. Repertoire sharing was quantified using the overlap coefficient calculated on TCRB nucleotide sequences. As a proxy for the pre-selection repertoire, out-of-frame TCRB sequences from naive cells were analyzed. TCRdb took over this immuneACCESS table, retaining in-frame rearrangements with V and J assigned. Such tables are incomplete; in checked studies, under half of the missing clones stem from an unresolved V gene, and the remainder is unexplained. The V and J calls and clone size are taken from that table; D and trimming were inferred from the DNA. The sample table holds under 400,000 clones, of which roughly 12% were seen once. The ten biggest clones cover approximately 0.015% of the sample.

This specimen comes from a study of beta chain features in type 1 diabetes (dated by TCRdb to between 2018 and 2020). A note on the overall study: Mean age, gender distribution, total cell number and subset yield did not differ between patients and healthy donors. The study compared TCRB repertoires of sorted circulating CD4+ T cell subsets between recently diagnosed type 1 diabetes patients and matched healthy donors. A total of 100 million to 110 million sorted cells were examined across all samples, and a strong correlation was observed between cell number per subset and RNA yield. Regulatory and stem cell-like memory subsets were isolated from only 8 patients and about eight healthy donors, whereas naive and central memory subsets came from all 30 or so donors. Here is what the overall study found, with its caveats: Because cDNA was sequenced instead of genomic DNA, activated cells with high expression could be over-represented, although the groups did not differ in activation or CD3 levels. A moderate but significant shortening of TCRB CDR3 length was observed in type 1 diabetes patients in all four CD4+ subsets. At VDJ recombination sites, type 1 diabetes patients had fewer insertions and more deleted nucleotides, which implies abnormalities in thymic rearrangement. PCR might favor shorter templates, but patient and control samples were amplified and corrected together, so any skew would affect both groups equally. Naive, central memory and regulatory TCRB repertoires appeared to be more alike among patients than among healthy donors. Because the HLA sub-analyses included only small numbers of individuals, any influence of HLA type on TCRB rearrangement was left unresolved.

Each donor gave one peripheral blood draw, about 110 mL on average, collected into heparinised tubes. Using a panel that included CD45RO, CCR7, CD25, CD127, CD95 and CD27, naive, central memory, regulatory and stem cell-like memory CD4+ T cells were sorted on a BD FACSAria II. A purity above 95% was achieved for all sorted populations. Right away, PBMCs were isolated by Lymphoprep density gradient centrifugation and were stained directly, with no culture step. So that batch effects would be minimized, each experiment stained and sorted samples in pairs, pairing one healthy donor with one patient. The sequence derives from a man aged 18 to 35 in good health. The rearrangement combines TRBV9 with TRBJ2-1, with 16 bases aligning to TRBD2. Sequencing used naive CD4+ T cells from blood. The cell subset or site tag for this specimen amounts to: true naive CD4+ T cells. The encoded CDR3 is CASKGLAGGNNEQFF. In nucleotide form, the sequence is TGTGCCAGCAAGGGACTAGCGGGGGGGAACAATGAGCAGTTCTTC.